The following is a TCR beta chain sequence with its context. The CDR3 has 12 amino acids. Germline V lookup: CDR1 LNHDA, CDR2 SQIVND (reference sequence). J gave up 6 bases and V 6 bases, and 4 bases lay outside the gene matches. Both 60 Vbeta primers and 13 Jbeta primers went into the PCR. Using immunoSEQ multiplex PCR, the repertoire was profiled, and TCRdb retains in-frame clones only, with some absent. The table lists some 110,000 clones, around 77% of them singletons. The entry originates in a study of cytomegalovirus exposure and HLA in healthy donors. The gene calls are TRBV19 and TRBJ1-1; 7 bases are a match to TRBD1. The specimen was PBMCs. The clonotype originates from a woman aged 35 to 49 in good health and CMV-seropositive. The CDR3 reads CASSLGQAEAFF. CDR3 in DNA: TGTGCCAGTAGCCTTGGACAGGCTGAAGCTTTCTTT.